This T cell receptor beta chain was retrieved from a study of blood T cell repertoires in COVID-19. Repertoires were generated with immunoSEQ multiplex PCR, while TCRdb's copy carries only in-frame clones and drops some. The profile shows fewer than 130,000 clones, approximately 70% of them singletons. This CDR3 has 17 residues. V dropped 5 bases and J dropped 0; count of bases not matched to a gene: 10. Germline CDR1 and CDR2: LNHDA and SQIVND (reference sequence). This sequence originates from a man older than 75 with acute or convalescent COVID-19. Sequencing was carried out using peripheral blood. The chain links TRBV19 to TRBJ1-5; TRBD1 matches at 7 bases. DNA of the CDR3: TGTGCCAGTAGTCGGAGGGGGACAGAATATAGCAATCAGCCCCAGCATTTT. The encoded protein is CASSRRGTEYSNQPQHF.